This entry lists 9 T cell receptor beta chains sequenced from one sample in a study of blood T cell repertoires in COVID-19. Sequenced by immunoSEQ multiplex PCR; TCRdb stores in-frame clones only, minus some. The sample records approximately 120,000 clones, roughly 92% being singletons. Sample: peripheral blood. The receptors derive from a man in his fifties or sixties with COVID-19, enrolled during active disease.

This chain joins TRBV5-8 and TRBJ1-1; D not certain. Trimming stripped 1 base from V and 0 bases from J, with 4 bases between. The CDR3 is 13 amino acids. Looked up from germline, CDR1 is SGHTS and CDR2 is YDEGEE. The CDR3 sequence is CASSLYVNTEAFF. Written as DNA, the CDR3 is TGTGCCAGCAGCTTGTATGTGAACACTGAAGCTTTCTTT.

The table lists this clone with a count of one. The genes are TRBV21-1 and TRBJ2-2; the D call in the table, TRBD2, was not verified against the DNA. TRBV21-1 is a pseudogene segment. The CDR3 is made up of 18 amino acids. CDR3 nucleotide sequence: TGTGCCAGCAGCAAAGGGGGACTAGCGGAAAAGAACACCGGGGAGCTGTTTTTT. As protein: CASSKGGLAEKNTGELFF.

This clone has only a few counts. The chain is built from TRBV18 and TRBJ2-1; possibly TRBD2 for D (5 bases). The CDR3 has 14 amino acids. In germline, CDR1 is KGHSH, CDR2 LQKENI. The V end was cut by 5 bases, the J end by 5 bases, with 13 bases between. CDR3 sequence reads: CASSGLAANNEQFF. The CDR3 nucleotides read TGTGCCAGCTCAGGGCTAGCCGCCAACAATGAGCAGTTCTTC.

This clone was recorded a few times. This sequence joins TRBV7-2 and TRBJ2-1; 14 bases align to TRBD2. CDR3 length: 18 amino acids. The junction had 13 bases not matched to a gene; V was cut back by 5 bases and J by 7 bases. Looked up from germline, CDR1 is SGHTA and CDR2 is FQGNSA. The CDR3 bases are TGTGCCAGCAGCATCGGTCGACCGGGACTAGCGGGAGATAATGAGCAGTTCTTC. This sequence encodes CASSIGRPGLAGDNEQFF.

CDR3 amino acids: CASRLTGGGADTQYF. CDR3 coding DNA: TGTGCCAGCCGACTGACAGGGGGAGGCGCAGATACGCAGTATTTT. The rearrangement joins TRBV2 to TRBJ2-3; 9 bases agree with TRBD1. Germline V gene sequence: CDR1 SNHLY, CDR2 FYNNEI. The V gene end was trimmed by 8 bases and the J gene end by 4 bases; junction bases not matched to a gene: 10. CDR3 length equals 15 residues.

This clone was counted a single time. The chain employs TRBV6-2 or TRBV6-3 and TRBJ1-1; no clear D gene. This CDR3 contains 16 residues. The germline V gene has CDR1 MNHEY and CDR2 SVGEGT. Trimming stripped 3 bases from V and 0 bases from J, with 14 bases between. The CDR3 sequence is CASSYKPKPVNTEAFF. The CDR3 coding sequence is TGTGCCAGCAGTTATAAACCGAAGCCCGTGAACACTGAAGCTTTCTTT.

The V gene is TRBV5-1, the J gene TRBJ2-2; the D gene is possibly TRBD2 (6 bases). The CDR3 runs to 16 residues. CDR1 and CDR2 from the germline V gene are SGHRS and YFSETQ. Deletions cut 4 bases from V and 5 bases from J, with 18 bases between. This CDR3 reads CASSPTPGLQTGELFF. CDR3 bases: TGCGCCAGCAGCCCCACACCGGGACTCCAAACCGGGGAGCTGTTTTTT.

The CDR3 region has the DNA TGTGCCAGCAGCTTCCCGGGCCAAGAGACCCAGTACTTC. Protein: CASSFPGQETQYF. The gene calls are TRBV5-6 and TRBJ2-5; D is unclear. V lost 2 bases to trimming and J lost 1 base, with 6 bases between them. The germline V gene encodes CDR1 SGHDT and CDR2 YYEEEE. This CDR3 is built from 13 residues.

The chain combines TRBV21-1 with TRBJ1-2; the table names TRBD1, a call not compared with the DNA. TRBV21-1 is reported as a pseudogene. The length of the CDR3 is 13 residues. The CDR3 region has the DNA TGTGCCAGCAGCAAAGACAGGAACTATGGCTACACCTTC. This translates into CASSKDRNYGYTF.